A selection of T cell receptor beta chains follows, all from one sample in a study of cytomegalovirus exposure and HLA in healthy donors. Assay: immunoSEQ multiplex PCR; the TCRdb copy retains only in-frame clones and omits some. The repertoire holds about 220,000 clones, with around nine tenths as singletons. The sample was PBMCs. Every receptor here comes from a man in his late teens or twenties in good health and CMV-seronegative. Each CDR3 is given with its conserved first and last residue. A D gene is named only where the DNA matches it firmly. The size entry is marked missing in some rows and otherwise reads once, few, many or a size class.

d_call j_call v_call clone_size cdr3_nt cdr3_aa
NA TRBJ1-3 TRBV18 NA TGTGCCAGCTCACCCCTCAGGGACTCTGGAAACACCATATATTTT CASSPLRDSGNTIYF
TRBD1 TRBJ1-5 TRBV19 NA TGTGCCAGTAGTATGGGACAGCGACATCAGCCCCAGCATTTT CASSMGQRHQPQHF
NA TRBJ2-2 TRBV28 NA TGTGCCAGCAAGCCTCATCGGGGTGCGGCCGGGGAGCTGTTTTTT CASKPHRGAAGELFF
TRBD1 TRBJ2-7 TRBV27 NA TGTGCCAGCAGTTTAGCGTCGGGACAGGCGATATACGAGCAGTACTTC CASSLASGQAIYEQYF
TRBD1 TRBJ1-5 TRBV7-4 once TGTGCCAGCAGCTTAGCTTGGGGTGGGACAGGGAGGACCAATCAGCCCCAGCATTTT CASSLAWGGTGRTNQPQHF
NA TRBJ1-3 TRBV29-1 NA TGCAGCGTTCCTCTCCCGGGAAACACCATATATTTT CSVPLPGNTIYF
NA TRBJ2-7 TRBV4-3 once TGCGCCAGCAGCCAAGCCCTTGGCGGGGACCGCTACGAGCAGTACTTC CASSQALGGDRYEQYF
TRBD1 TRBJ1-5 TRBV2 NA TGTGCCAGCAGTAGACAGGGGTTCGAGCCCCAGCATTTT CASSRQGFEPQHF
NA TRBJ1-5 TRBV28 NA TGTGCCAGCAGTGAGAATCAGCCCCAGCATTTT CASSENQPQHF
NA TRBJ1-5 TRBV4-1 NA TGCGCCAGCAGCCGGTTAAGGGTGGACTATTATAGCAATCAGCCCCAGCATTTT CASSRLRVDYYSNQPQHF
NA TRBJ1-2 TRBV11-2 NA TGTGCCAGCAGCTCCATACAGGGCCCCCGCTATGGCTACACCTTC CASSSIQGPRYGYTF
TRBD1 TRBJ2-2 TRBV10-3 NA TGTGCCATTAGGGACAGAAACACCGGGGAGCTGTTTTTT CAIRDRNTGELFF
TRBD1 TRBJ1-6 TRBV7-2 NA TGTGCCAGCAGCTCAGGACGGACAGGGAATCCCTATAATTCACCCCTCCACTTT CASSSGRTGNPYNSPLHF
TRBD1 TRBJ1-3 TRBV6-5 NA TGTGCCAGCAGTTACTCGAGACAGGGGACTGGAAACACCATATATTTT CASSYSRQGTGNTIYF
TRBD2 TRBJ2-5 TRBV27 NA TGTGCCAGCAGTTTAAATGTCCGTCGTGTCGGGGGGGCGGAGACCCAGTACTTC CASSLNVRRVGGAETQYF
NA TRBJ1-5 TRBV6-6 NA TGTGCCAGCAGTTACTTAGGAGTATTTAGCAATCAGCCCCAGCATTTT CASSYLGVFSNQPQHF
TRBD1 TRBJ1-4 TRBV7-9 NA TGTGCCAGCAGCTTAGTTTCAGGGGGCATTAATGAAAAACTGTTTTTT CASSLVSGGINEKLFF
NA TRBJ2-7 TRBV27 NA TGTGCCAGCCACTCGGGGGACAGTCCCTACGAGCAGTACTTC CASHSGDSPYEQYF
TRBD2 TRBJ2-3 TRBV5-1 few TGCGCCAGCAGCTTCCTAGCGGGGGGCACAGATACGCAGTATTTT CASSFLAGGTDTQYF
NA TRBJ1-1 TRBV9 NA TGTGCCAGCAGCGTCCTCCCGGGTGGTGACGAAGCTTTCTTT CASSVLPGGDEAFF
NA TRBJ1-5 TRBV7-2 NA TGTGCCAGCAGCTTAGACAGGGTAGGGAATCAGCCCCAGCATTTT CASSLDRVGNQPQHF
NA TRBJ2-5 TRBV5-1 NA TGCGCCAGCAGCCGCGGACAAGATGGAGAGACCCAGTACTTC CASSRGQDGETQYF
TRBD2 TRBJ2-3 TRBV5-4 NA TGTGCCAGCAGCTGGGGACTAGCGGGAGCATCAGATACGCAGTATTTT CASSWGLAGASDTQYF
TRBD1 TRBJ1-1 TRBV5-6 NA TGTGCCAGCAGCTTGGCAGGGGGCTTTGAAGCTTTCTTT CASSLAGGFEAFF
NA TRBJ2-7 TRBV4-2 NA TGTGCCAGCAGCCACGTAGGGGGGGGAGCGGGCTTATCTCCCTACGAGCAGTACTTC CASSHVGGGAGLSPYEQYF
NA TRBJ2-7 TRBV10-2 NA TGCGCCAGCAGATTTAGCGGAAACTACGAGCAGTACTTC CASRFSGNYEQYF
TRBD2 TRBJ2-3 TRBV5-1 few TGCGCCAGCAGCTTGGCCCGGACTAGCGGGGGGGTTAAGGATACGCAGTATTTT CASSLARTSGGVKDTQYF
TRBD1 TRBJ1-3 TRBV9 NA TGTGCCAGCAGCGTAGTCCCTCAGGGGGCGCGCGGAAACACCATATATTTT CASSVVPQGARGNTIYF
TRBD1 TRBJ2-7 TRBV28 NA TGTGCCAGCAGCCCACAGGGGGCACCCCGGGATAACTCCTACGAGCAGTACTTC CASSPQGAPRDNSYEQYF
TRBD2 TRBJ2-1 TRBV5-1 NA TGCGCCAGCAGCTTCGGGGGGTACAATGAGCAGTTCTTC CASSFGGYNEQFF
TRBD1 TRBJ2-7 TRBV10-1 NA TGCGCCAACCCGGACAGGGAACCCTACGAGCAGTACTTC CANPDREPYEQYF
TRBD1 TRBJ2-5 TRBV5-1 NA TGCGCCAGCAGCCAGAAGGACAGGCACCAAGAGACCCAGTACTTC CASSQKDRHQETQYF
NA TRBJ2-7 TRBV27 NA TGTGCCAGCAGGCAGCGAAACTACGAGCAGTACTTC CASRQRNYEQYF
TRBD2 TRBJ2-1 TRBV9 NA TGTGCCAGCGGAGGCCAGTATAGCGGGAGGGACCCCTACAATGAGCAGTTCTTC CASGGQYSGRDPYNEQFF
TRBD1 TRBJ1-2 TRBV12-5 NA TGTGCTAGTGGTTTGTCAGGGGGAGGCTACACCTTC CASGLSGGGYTF